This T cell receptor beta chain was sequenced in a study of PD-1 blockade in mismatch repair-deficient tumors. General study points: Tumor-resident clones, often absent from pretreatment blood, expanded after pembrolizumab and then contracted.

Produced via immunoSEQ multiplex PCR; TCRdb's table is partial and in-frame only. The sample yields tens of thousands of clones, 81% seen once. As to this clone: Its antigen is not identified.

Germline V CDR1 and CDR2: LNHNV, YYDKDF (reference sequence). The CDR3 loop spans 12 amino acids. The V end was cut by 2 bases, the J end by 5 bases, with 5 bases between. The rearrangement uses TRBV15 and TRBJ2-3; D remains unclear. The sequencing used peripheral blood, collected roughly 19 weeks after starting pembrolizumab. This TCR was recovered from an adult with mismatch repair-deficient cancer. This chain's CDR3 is CATSRSGDTQYF. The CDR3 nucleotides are TGTGCCACCAGCAGATCGGGAGATACGCAGTATTTT.